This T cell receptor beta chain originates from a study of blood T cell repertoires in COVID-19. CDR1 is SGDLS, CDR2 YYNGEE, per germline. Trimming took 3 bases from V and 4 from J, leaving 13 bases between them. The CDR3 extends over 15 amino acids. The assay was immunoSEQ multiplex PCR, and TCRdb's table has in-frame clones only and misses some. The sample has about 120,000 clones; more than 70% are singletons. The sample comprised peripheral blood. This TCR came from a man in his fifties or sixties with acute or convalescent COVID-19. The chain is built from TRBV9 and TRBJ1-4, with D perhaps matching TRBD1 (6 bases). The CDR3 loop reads CASSGATGINEKLFF. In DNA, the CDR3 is TGTGCCAGCAGCGGAGCTACAGGGATTAATGAAAAACTGTTTTTT.